This T cell receptor (beta chain) appears in the sequencing data of a study of beta chain features in type 1 diabetes. Study-level results: Naive, central memory and Treg TCRB repertoires appeared more alike in patients than in healthy donors. There were fewer insertions and more deletions at the VDJ junctions of type 1 diabetes patients. Patients with Type 1 diabetes showed moderately but significantly shorter TCRB CDR3s in all four CD4+ subsets. There was a possibility that cDNA sequencing over-represented cells with high TCR expression.

Germline CDR1 reads DFQATT; CDR2 reads SNEGSKA (reference sequence). The CDR3 totals 11 residues. V was trimmed by 4 bases and J by 0 bases, leaving 3 bases between them. This clone was found a few times. Its antigen is still unknown. Expressed TCRB transcripts got sequenced, as all isolated RNA was reverse transcribed. TCRdb keeps only in-frame clones here, not all; method: immunoSEQ multiplex PCR. This sample yields 200,000 to 300,000 clones, of which roughly 11% are seen a single time; around 0.017% belongs to the top ten. Stem cell-like memory, regulatory, central memory and naive CD4+ cells were sorted via CD45RO/CCR7/CD25/CD127/CD95/CD27.

The chain combines TRBV20-1 with TRBJ2-5, with no clear D. Sequences were obtained from naive CD4+ T cells from blood. The receptor was derived from a man younger than 45 with type 1 diabetes. This CDR3 reads CSATDQETQYF. CDR3 DNA sequence: TGCAGTGCTACGGACCAAGAGACCCAGTACTTC.